This TCR beta chain appears in the sequencing data of a study of shared clonotypes between healthy human individuals. Findings and limits, study-wide: Clonotype sharing among donors was expected to depend on sequencing depth. Generation probability values for non-shared clonotypes were lower than those for clonotypes shared by all four donors.

Nashville, Tennessee was home to all donors, who were Caucasian adults. In regard to this clone: What it binds is not known.

This CDR3 has 14 amino acids. Per the germline V gene, CDR1 is GTSNPN and CDR2 is SVGIG (reference sequence). V lost 1 base to trimming and J lost 4 bases; unmatched junction nucleotides: 4. Clones were sequenced by immunoSEQ multiplex PCR, and TCRdb holds only the in-frame ones, with some missing. The table lists about a million clones, more than 75% of them singletons. Sequencing was done on a sample of memory CD4+ T cells sorted from blood. Subset described: CD45RA-negative fraction. The origin of this receptor is a man aged 18 to 30 in good health. The chain employs TRBV30 and TRBJ1-3; TRBD1 aligns across 7 bases. In nucleotides, the CDR3 is TGTGCCTGGAGTGAGGGGGCTGTAGGAAACACCATATATTTT. Encoded protein: CAWSEGAVGNTIYF.